Listed below are T cell receptor beta chains from one sample, sequenced in a study of Ad26.COV2.S vaccination and SARS-CoV-2 variants. Using immunoSEQ multiplex PCR, the repertoire was profiled, and TCRdb retains in-frame clones only, with some absent. The sample lists about 680,000 clones, around 92% seen once, with approximately 1.5% in the top ten. This specimen was peripheral blood, taken in a trial of Ad26.COV2.S vaccine versus placebo. The receptor source for this set is a person aged 18 to 65 who received the Ad26.COV2.S COVID-19 vaccine or a placebo. The CDR3 runs from the conserved cysteine through the conserved F or W. The D gene is left open where the match is weak. Clone sizes are given selectively: once, few, many, or a class where the clone is expanded.

v_gene,abundance,len,j_gene,d_gene,CDR3aa,CDR3nt
TRBV14,few,15,TRBJ2-7,TRBD1,CASSRSGGAAYEQYF,TGTGCCAGCAGTCGCTCAGGGGGCGCAGCCTACGAGCAGTACTTC
TRBV18,.,15,TRBJ2-1,.,CASYRDLSSYNEQFF,TGTGCCAGTTACAGGGACCTGAGCTCCTACAATGAGCAGTTCTTC
TRBV6-5,few,13,TRBJ2-7,.,CASSYSPGDEQYF,TGTGCCAGCAGTTACTCTCCGGGGGACGAGCAGTACTTC
TRBV11-1,.,13,TRBJ2-2,.,CASSAKGSGELFF,TGTGCCAGCAGCGCAAAAGGGTCCGGGGAGCTGTTTTTT
TRBV6-1,.,12,TRBJ1-3,.,CASSDSGNTIYF,TGTGCCAGCAGTGACTCTGGAAACACCATATATTTT
TRBV7-9,.,15,TRBJ2-7,.,CASSLVEAKGYEQYF,TGTGCCAGCAGCTTAGTGGAGGCCAAGGGCTACGAGCAGTACTTC
TRBV6-5,.,15,TRBJ1-1,.,CASSYRGGGNTEAFF,TGTGCCAGCAGTTACCGAGGAGGGGGGAACACTGAAGCTTTCTTT
TRBV6-1,.,17,TRBJ2-2,TRBD1,CASSATGSPLYTGELFF,TGTGCCAGCAGTGCGACAGGGTCCCCTCTCTACACCGGGGAGCTGTTTTTT
TRBV10-3,once,14,TRBJ2-7,TRBD1,CAIGQGEGSYEQYF,TGTGCCATCGGACAGGGGGAGGGATCGTACGAGCAGTACTTC
TRBV18,.,16,TRBJ2-7,TRBD2,CASSPGTSGRGYEQYF,TGTGCCAGCTCACCCGGGACTAGCGGGAGGGGGTACGAGCAGTACTTC
TRBV19,.,14,TRBJ2-1,TRBD2,CASSGLAAYNEQFF,TGTGCCAGTAGTGGACTAGCCGCATACAATGAGCAGTTCTTC
TRBV30,.,15,TRBJ1-6,.,CAWSVYRGQVSPLHF,TGTGCCTGGAGTGTATATAGGGGTCAAGTTTCACCCCTCCACTTT
TRBV5-5,.,17,TRBJ1-4,.,CASVPRPNRDYNEKLFF,TGTGCCAGCGTACCCAGACCCAACAGGGACTATAATGAAAAACTGTTTTTT
TRBV6-5,.,16,TRBJ1-6,.,CASSYSTGLGYSPLHF,TGTGCCAGCAGTTACTCGACAGGACTAGGGTATTCACCCCTCCACTTT
TRBV6-2/TRBV6-3,.,12,TRBJ1-5,.,CASSSTPQPQHF,TGTGCCAGCAGTTCAACCCCCCAGCCCCAGCATTTT
TRBV6-5,.,16,TRBJ2-1,TRBD2,CASSYFSGGSYNEQFF,TGTGCCAGCAGTTACTTTAGCGGGGGATCCTACAATGAGCAGTTCTTC
TRBV5-1,few,16,TRBJ2-1,TRBD2,CASSLTSGSYYNEQFF,TGCGCCAGCAGCTTAACTAGCGGGAGTTACTACAATGAGCAGTTCTTC
TRBV24-1,.,13,TRBJ1-1,.,CATSDLGSTEAFF,TGTGCCACCAGTGATTTAGGGAGCACTGAAGCTTTCTTT
TRBV5-1,.,15,TRBJ2-7,TRBD1,CASRSPGQGAFEQYF,TGCGCCAGCAGATCTCCGGGACAGGGGGCTTTCGAGCAGTACTTC
TRBV7-2,.,14,TRBJ2-1,.,CASLPVGTSHEQFF,TGTGCCAGCCTTCCGGTGGGGACCTCTCATGAGCAGTTCTTC
TRBV2,once,14,TRBJ2-5,TRBD2,CASSEGTSRETQYF,TGTGCCAGCAGTGAGGGGACTAGCCGGGAGACCCAGTACTTC
TRBV24-1,.,16,TRBJ2-2,TRBD1,CATSDSGTGNTGELFF,TGTGCCACCAGTGATTCCGGGACAGGGAACACCGGGGAGCTGTTTTTT
TRBV30,.,15,TRBJ1-3,.,CAWSGAGGSGNTIYF,TGTGCCTGGAGTGGGGCGGGGGGATCTGGAAACACCATATATTTT
TRBV9,.,16,TRBJ1-1,TRBD1,CASSATTGTVNTEAFF,TGTGCCAGCAGCGCAACCACCGGGACAGTGAACACTGAAGCTTTCTTT
TRBV7-9,.,14,TRBJ1-2,.,CASSLGQGLPGYTF,TGTGCCAGCAGCTTAGGGCAGGGGCTTCCTGGCTACACCTTC
TRBV5-1,once,14,TRBJ1-3,.,CASRGTGQGNTIYF,TGCGCCAGCAGAGGCACAGGGCAAGGAAACACCATATATTTT
TRBV3-1/TRBV3-2,.,14,TRBJ1-4,.,CASSQTAGLEKLFF,TGTGCCAGCAGCCAAACGGCGGGGCTCGAAAAACTGTTTTTT
TRBV11-2,.,15,TRBJ1-5,.,CASSLGDSTNQPQHF,TGTGCCAGCAGCTTAGGGGACTCAACCAATCAGCCCCAGCATTTT
TRBV3-1/TRBV3-2,few,13,TRBJ1-1,TRBD1,CASSRVQGVEAFF,TGTGCCAGCAGCCGCGTTCAGGGGGTTGAAGCTTTCTTT
TRBV19,once,13,TRBJ1-1,.,CATSGYFLTEAFF,TGTGCCACCTCGGGGTACTTTCTCACTGAAGCTTTCTTT
TRBV6-2/TRBV6-3,.,13,TRBJ1-4,.,CASSSHIDEKLFF,TGTGCCAGCAGTTCCCACATAGATGAAAAACTGTTTTTT
TRBV7-2,.,13,TRBJ2-7,.,CASSWGVSYEQYF,TGTGCCAGCAGCTGGGGAGTATCCTACGAGCAGTACTTC
TRBV12-3/TRBV12-4,.,13,TRBJ2-1,.,CASSSFGVSEQFF,TGTGCCAGCAGTTCCTTCGGGGTCAGTGAGCAGTTCTTC
TRBV10-3,.,15,TRBJ2-2,.,CAIRSGQINTGELFF,TGTGCCATCAGGTCGGGGCAGATTAACACCGGGGAGCTGTTTTTT
TRBV7-9,.,13,TRBJ2-3,TRBD2,CASSFGEGNTQYF,TGTGCCAGCAGCTTTGGGGAGGGGAATACGCAGTATTTT
TRBV7-8,.,15,TRBJ2-1,TRBD2,CASSLSGGPYNEQFF,TGTGCCAGCAGCTTAAGCGGGGGGCCCTACAATGAGCAGTTCTTC